A single sample is the source of the 6 T cell receptor beta chains below, sequenced in a study of T cell responses to AZD1222 COVID-19 vaccine. Method: immunoSEQ multiplex PCR; TCRdb's copy keeps in-frame clones and lacks some. The table has over 40,000 clones, over 80% seen once. The sequencing used peripheral blood, collected on day 0 of AZD1222 vaccination. These receptors all come from an adult in good health.

The rearrangement links TRBV19 to TRBJ2-7; D unresolved. Germline V gives CDR1 LNHDA, CDR2 SQIVND (reference sequence). Between the trimmed V and J ends, which lost 3 bases and 0 bases, there was a span of 9 bases. The CDR3 loop spans 14 amino acids. The CDR3 reads CASSIGHDSYEQYF. The CDR3 coding sequence is TGTGCCAGTAGTATTGGCCACGACTCCTACGAGCAGTACTTC.

The chain employs TRBV7-8 and TRBJ1-5; tentatively, D is TRBD1 (5 bases). CDR1 is SGHVS, CDR2 FQNEAQ, per germline. Trimming removed 0 bases from V and 10 bases from J, with 13 bases in between. The CDR3 extends over 14 amino acids. The CDR3 DNA reads TGTGCCAGCAGCTTAGCTCCCTTTGGGGACCCCCAGCATTTT. Its translation: CASSLAPFGDPQHF.

The chain uses TRBV5-6 and TRBJ2-7; unclear D gene. The CDR3 is 15 residues long. Trimming took off 0 bases at V and 0 bases at J, with 10 bases between the two ends. The germline V gene has CDR1 SGHDT and CDR2 YYEEEE. DNA of the CDR3: TGTGCCAGCAGCTTGGGGGCAGCCAGCTCCTACGAGCAGTACTTC. Residues: CASSLGAASSYEQYF. Full variable domain (rest looked up from reference TRBV5-6 and TRBJ2-7): DAGVTQSPTHLIKTRGQQVTLRCSPKSGHDTVSWYQQALGQGPQFIFQYYEEEERQRGNFPDRFSGHQFPNYSSELNVNALLLGDSALYLCASSLGAASSYEQYFGPGTRLTVT.

V is TRBV29-1 and J is TRBJ1-1; D might be TRBD1 (5 bases). Per germline, CDR1 SQVTM and CDR2 ANQGSEA. V was cut by 7 bases and J by 11 bases, with 17 bases left in between. The CDR3 is 11 residues long. The CDR3 loop reads CSARDLGGAFF. CDR3 nucleotides: TGCAGCGCCCGGGACCTCGGTGGCGCTTTCTTT.

The chain combines TRBV3-1 (or the pseudogene TRBV3-2) with TRBJ2-7; 11 bases match TRBD2. Germline loops: CDR1 LGHDT, CDR2 YNNKEL (reference sequence). Trimming at V came to 2 bases and at J to 3 bases, leaving 15 bases not matched to a gene. The length of the CDR3 is 19 residues. DNA for the CDR3: TGTGCCAGCAGCCAATTACTAGCGGGAGTCAAAGACTCTCTCTACGAGCAGTACTTC. The encoded protein is CASSQLLAGVKDSLYEQYF.

The chain couples TRBV3-1 (or the pseudogene TRBV3-2) to TRBJ1-2, with D possibly matching TRBD1 (6 bases). Germline assignment: CDR1 LGHDT and CDR2 YNNKEL (reference sequence). V was cut by 4 bases and J by 4 bases, with 13 bases left in between. The length of the CDR3 is 14 residues. The CDR3 here is CASSPKGGGYGYTF. DNA of the CDR3: TGTGCCAGCAGCCCCAAGGGGGGCGGCTATGGCTACACCTTC.